The T cell receptor beta chain described here comes from a study of cytomegalovirus exposure and HLA in healthy donors. About this clone itself: The antigen is not known.

CDR1 SGHDT and CDR2 YYEEEE come from the germline V gene. The CDR3 covers 14 residues. Notes on the study in general: By HLA locus, TCR association rates varied in a later analysis, with DRB1 showing the most and HLA-C the fewest. Later, an analysis showed that TCR beta chains associated with HLA were more clonally expanded than others that were equally common. Solely CMV serostatus was available to characterize immune exposure. V segments that were indistinguishable, TRBV6-2 and TRBV6-3 among them, were omitted from analysis.

The primer mix had 60 Vbeta and 13 Jbeta primers. Here immunoSEQ multiplex PCR was the method, and the copy in TCRdb shows in-frame clones only, minus some. The sample gives more than 120,000 clones, approximately 78% of which show up once; about 6.8% is in the top ten. The source of this sequence is a woman between 40 and 50 years old in good health and CMV-seropositive. The sequenced sample was PBMCs. The chain couples TRBV5-6 to TRBJ2-5; 8 bases line up with TRBD2. The J call may be incorrect, as the DNA end agrees better with TRBJ2-7. The CDR3 nucleotides read TGTGCCAGCAGCCAACCGGGACTAGCCTACGAGCAGTACTTC. It translates to CASSQPGLAYEQYF.